This T cell receptor beta chain was sequenced during a study of blood T cell repertoires in COVID-19. The CDR3 is 13 residues long. Trimming pared 0 bases from V and 3 bases from J, leaving 3 bases between. Germline CDR1 and CDR2: LGHNA and YNFKEQ. Data came from immunoSEQ multiplex PCR; TCRdb stores just in-frame clones and leaves some out. Of 160,000 or so clones listed, around 82% were seen once; the top ten hold over 15%. This rearrangement joins TRBV4-2 to TRBJ2-1; D is ambiguous. The origin of this receptor is a man aged 55 to 69 who had recovered from COVID-19. Sequencing was done on a sample of PBMCs or T cells enriched from blood (not recorded which). The CDR3 reads CASSQDGYNEQFF. The CDR3, as DNA: TGTGCCAGCAGCCAAGACGGCTACAATGAGCAGTTCTTC.